This TCR beta chain emerged from a study of blood T cells in healthy people across ages. About the research overall: Roughly one uniquely barcoded beta molecule per two T cells was captured.

As regards this clonotype: The antigen remains unidentified.

Combining a sample-barcoded 5' primer with a J-beta primer mix, a second PCR ran for roughly 7 to 12 cycles. Each CDR3 protein gets one entry after TCRdb re-called the 5' RACE reads with MiXCR. This repertoire shows some 1.8 million distinct CDR3 sequences, about two fifths found once; its top ten account for 23%. Study-level results: A greater number of naive CD4+ cells and higher diversity distinguished long-lived donors from aged donors. Unsorted PBMCs prevented conclusive naive versus antigen-experienced comparison. Per million T cells, the diversity of TCR beta decreased roughly linearly as age advanced.

The CDR3 runs 12 residues. The germline gives CDR1 SGHRS, CDR2 YFSETQ. V was shortened by 0 bases and J by 6 bases, with 7 bases between the two germline ends. The origin of this receptor is a human donor in good health. This rearrangement joins TRBV5-1 to TRBJ2-7; maybe TRBD1 (5 bases). Specimen: blood. The CDR3 coding sequence is TGCGCCAGCAGCTTGGAAGGGGTCGAGCAGTACTTC. Its translation: CASSLEGVEQYF.